The sequence of this T cell receptor beta chain was determined in a study of graft-versus-host responses after intestinal transplantation. Study-level results: After transplant, early declines in HvG clones were associated with peak levels of circulating GvH clones.

As for this clone: Its antigen remains unidentified.

Germline CDR1 reads SGDLS; CDR2 reads YYNGEE. CDR3 length: 16 residues. V lost 3 bases to trimming and J lost 4 bases; unmatched junction nucleotides: 4. Using immunoSEQ multiplex PCR, the repertoire was profiled, and TCRdb retains in-frame clones only, with some absent. This sample yields some 79,000 clones, of which 85% to 90% are seen a single time; approximately 0.35% belongs to the top ten. Sequencing used unstimulated CD4+ T cells sorted from spleen or lymph node cells, obtained before intestinal transplant. The clonotype originates from a human donor who received an intestinal transplant. The chain links TRBV9 to TRBJ2-1; 13 bases are shared with TRBD2. CDR3 residues: CASSEGLAGLYNEQFF. Written as DNA, the CDR3 is TGTGCCAGCAGCGAGGGACTAGCGGGACTATACAATGAGCAGTTCTTC.